This T cell receptor (beta chain) was captured in a study of T cells in narcolepsy. Study details: Patients with NT1 or NT2 and healthy control donors were enrolled. Study-wide findings and caveats: Autoreactive clone sequences were missing from some blood memory CD4+ repertoires.

The table came from immunoSEQ multiplex PCR; TCRdb's copy has only in-frame clones and leaves some out. The sample yields fewer than 30,000 clones, about 86% seen once. In regard to this clone: As yet, its antigen is unknown. Other DNA variants within this sample encode the same CDR3.

The clonotype was recovered from a human donor with narcolepsy. Sequences were obtained from CD45RA- memory CD4+ T cells from PBMCs.

The chain's CDR3 is CASSLQGRETQYF. CDR3 sequence (DNA): TGCGCCAGCAGCTTACAGGGAAGGGAGACCCAGTACTTC. The chain links TRBV5-1 to TRBJ2-5; the D gene is possibly TRBD1 (6 bases). The CDR3 covers 13 residues. Germline V gene sequence: CDR1 SGHRS, CDR2 YFSETQ. The V gene lost 2 bases and the J gene lost 5 bases, with 10 bases spanning the gap.